The following is a T cell receptor beta chain sequence with its context. In the authors' methods: Amplification from reference gene primers served as the basis for estimated nucleated cell counts. Repertoires were generated with immunoSEQ multiplex PCR, while TCRdb's copy carries only in-frame clones and drops some. The V and J calls and clone size were taken over from that table, and D and trimming were inferred from the DNA. The data show hundreds of thousands of clones, with approximately 83% seen just once and roughly 1.9% held by the top ten. This entry belongs to a study of blood T cell repertoires in COVID-19. The CDR3 sequence is 12 residues long. Trimming left V 8 bases short and J 3 bases short, with 9 bases between. Germline values: CDR1 SNHLY, CDR2 FYNNEI.

The receptor's source is a woman in her twenties or thirties who had recovered from COVID-19. The V gene is TRBV2, the J gene TRBJ2-3, with D perhaps TRBD1 (6 bases). The sample taken for sequencing was peripheral blood. CDR3 in DNA: TGTGCCAGCGGACAGAGTACAGATACGCAGTATTTT. It is translated as CASGQSTDTQYF.